This TCR beta chain was observed in a study of cytomegalovirus exposure and HLA in healthy donors. Study-wide background: An earlier analysis identified approximately 110 million unique TCR beta sequences in about 200 million T cells. Findings and caveats of the study: A later analysis found most CMV-associated TCR beta chains apparently HLA-restricted.

The PCR contained 60 Vbeta and 13 Jbeta primers. TCRdb keeps only in-frame clones here, not all; method: immunoSEQ multiplex PCR. The table counts 100,000 to 150,000 clones; roughly 3.5% lies in the top ten. Trimming cost V 0 bases and J 4 bases; bases outside gene matches: 6. Germline V lookup: CDR1 SGHNT, CDR2 YYREEE (reference sequence). This CDR3 is built from 15 residues. As for this clone: Its specificity is unknown.

The chain employs TRBV5-4 and TRBJ1-1; 7 nucleotides align to TRBD1. The specimen was PBMCs. The receptor was isolated from a young man in good health and CMV-seronegative. The CDR3 region has the DNA TGTGCCAGCAGCTTGGTGGAGGGGGCCGGCACTGAAGCTTTCTTT. This encodes CASSLVEGAGTEAFF.